The sequence of this TCR beta chain was determined in a study of identical twins. Every donor was a healthy Caucasian. This clonotype was observed at least ten times. Its antigen is not identified. Unmatched junction bases numbered 12, after V lost 8 bases and J lost 3 bases. The CDR3 runs 16 residues. Germline V gene sequence: CDR1 MGHRA, CDR2 YSYEKL. Study-wide points: Low generation-probability sequences were in excess among twin-shared out-of-frame alpha sequences. Findings depended on cross-sectional statistics rather than tracking the same donors.

TCRdb used MiXCR to reprocess the 5' RACE reads, holding one entry per CDR3 protein. The sample has about 890,000 distinct CDR3 sequences; 9% to 15% are singletons. These data also featured in a second study, about yellow fever vaccine responses in identical twins.

This clonotype originated in a woman in her late teens or twenties in good health. This chain connects TRBV4-1 to TRBJ2-2; the match to TRBD2 covers 7 bases. The sequenced sample was PBMCs. The CDR3 reads CASSFRDYPDTGELFF. The CDR3 nucleotides read TGCGCCAGCTCGTTCCGGGACTACCCCGACACCGGGGAGCTGTTTTTT.